The TCR beta chain described here comes from a study of blood T cell repertoires in COVID-19. The wider study: Researchers got acute and convalescent COVID-19 samples from the United States, Italy and Spain.

Trimming pared 6 bases from V and 1 base from J, leaving 9 bases between. This CDR3 contains 12 residues. In germline, CDR1 is SQVTM, CDR2 ANQGSEA. This clone was seen a handful of times. The study recruited people aged roughly 18 to 100 years across about 25 US areas. The table came from immunoSEQ multiplex PCR; TCRdb's copy has only in-frame clones and leaves some out. Of over 150,000 clones detected, around 90% appear once; the ten largest clones hold 2% to 2.5%. This clonotype was sampled from a woman aged 25 to 39 who had recovered from COVID-19. Sequenced material: PBMCs or T cells enriched from blood (not recorded which). The chain joins TRBV29-1 to TRBJ1-2, with D possibly being TRBD1 (5 bases). CDR3 protein: CSVETVNYGYTF. The CDR3 DNA reads as TGCAGCGTCGAGACAGTTAACTATGGCTACACCTTC.